This is a list of T cell receptor beta chains from one sample in a study of technical replicates of blood from a handful of donors. Some clones are missing from TCRdb's copy, which holds only in-frame ones; the method was immunoSEQ multiplex PCR. This table holds roughly 90,000 clones, roughly 95% found once. What was sequenced was T cells isolated from PBMCs. All receptors derive from a human donor in good health. The CDR3 runs from the conserved cysteine through the conserved F or W. The order of the fields is D gene, clone size, J gene, V gene, CDR3 protein, CDR3 DNA. A D gene is named only where the DNA matches it firmly. Only some rows state a clone size, as once, few, many or a class for expanded clones.

. | . | TRBJ2-2 | TRBV6-6 | CASTLASGELFF | TGTGCCAGCACCCTAGCTTCCGGGGAGCTGTTTTTT
TRBD2 | . | TRBJ2-7 | TRBV4-2 | CASSQGSGGGAHEQYF | TGTGCCAGCAGCCAAGGATCGGGGGGAGGGGCCCACGAGCAGTACTTC
. | . | TRBJ1-5 | TRBV19 | CASSIVLSRDNQPQHF | TGTGCCAGTAGTATCGTTTTGAGCAGGGACAATCAGCCCCAGCATTTT
. | . | TRBJ1-4 | TRBV28 | CASSLTGTNEKLFF | TGTGCCAGCAGTCTTACAGGAACTAATGAAAAACTGTTTTTT
. | . | TRBJ1-1 | TRBV28 | CASVYSGGNTEAFF | TGTGCCAGCGTTTATTCGGGGGGGAACACTGAAGCTTTCTTT
TRBD1 | . | TRBJ2-2 | TRBV5-4 | CASSLSYRGNTGELFF | TGTGCCAGCAGCCTTTCTTACAGGGGCAACACCGGGGAGCTGTTTTTT
. | . | TRBJ2-2 | TRBV29-1 | CSVGPGTGELFF | TGCAGCGTTGGCCCGGGCACCGGGGAGCTGTTTTTT
. | . | TRBJ2-1 | TRBV11-3 | CASSLLHNEQFF | TGTGCCAGCAGCTTACTACACAATGAGCAGTTCTTC
TRBD2 | . | TRBJ2-7 | TRBV6-5 | CASSYRRLAGYEQYF | TGTGCCAGCAGTTACAGGAGACTAGCGGGATACGAGCAGTACTTC
TRBD2 | once | TRBJ2-7 | TRBV9 | CASSVGLAGDYEQYF | TGTGCCAGCAGCGTAGGACTAGCGGGAGACTACGAGCAGTACTTC
TRBD2 | . | TRBJ2-1 | TRBV9 | CASSESGSPSSYNEQFF | TGTGCCAGCAGCGAGAGCGGGAGCCCTTCGTCCTACAATGAGCAGTTCTTC
TRBD1 | . | TRBJ2-7 | TRBV18 | CASSPGQGAYEQYF | TGTGCCAGCTCACCAGGCCAGGGGGCCTACGAGCAGTACTTC
. | once | TRBJ1-2 | TRBV11-2 | CASRLDGGNGYTF | TGTGCCAGCAGATTGGACGGAGGGAATGGCTACACCTTC
TRBD2 | . | TRBJ2-5 | TRBV7-8 | CASSQASSGSIQTQYF | TGTGCCAGCAGCCAGGCGTCTAGCGGGAGCATTCAGACCCAGTACTTC
. | . | TRBJ1-4 | TRBV4-1 | CASSQSWTVYEKLFF | TGCGCCAGCAGCCAATCGTGGACAGTCTATGAAAAACTGTTTTTT
. | . | TRBJ2-7 | TRBV27 | CASGERDWNYEQYF | TGTGCCAGTGGAGAGAGGGATTGGAACTACGAGCAGTACTTC
TRBD2 | . | TRBJ2-7 | TRBV14 | CASSSLGLAGSEQYF | TGTGCCAGCAGCTCTTTAGGACTAGCGGGAAGCGAGCAGTACTTC
. | . | TRBJ1-5 | TRBV6-5 | CASSLTVLQPQHF | TGTGCCAGCAGCTTGACAGTTTTACAGCCCCAGCATTTT
. | . | TRBJ2-1 | TRBV5-1 | CASSPLATNEQFF | TGCGCCAGCAGCCCGTTAGCCACCAATGAGCAGTTCTTC
. | . | TRBJ1-2 | TRBV7-6 | CASSLSPGDDGYTF | TGTGCCAGCAGCTTAAGTCCAGGGGATGACGGCTACACCTTC
. | . | TRBJ1-2 | TRBV5-1 | CASSLTDYGYTF | TGCGCCAGCAGCTTGACGGACTATGGCTACACCTTC
TRBD1 | . | TRBJ1-4 | TRBV6-5 | CASSQQGRREKLFF | TGTGCCAGCAGCCAACAGGGGCGACGTGAAAAACTGTTTTTT
TRBD1 | . | TRBJ2-2 | TRBV4-3 | CASSQDLDRFPGELFF | TGCGCCAGCAGCCAAGATCTGGACAGGTTTCCCGGGGAGCTGTTTTTT